One sample yielded the 22 T cell receptor beta chains listed below, sequenced in a study of T cell responses to AZD1222 COVID-19 vaccine. Produced via immunoSEQ multiplex PCR; TCRdb's table is partial and in-frame only. The table has about 100,000 clones, about nine tenths seen once. Sequenced here: peripheral blood, sampled on day 0 of AZD1222 vaccination. All receptors come from an adult in good health.

This chain uses TRBV3-1 (or the pseudogene TRBV3-2) with TRBJ2-1; tentative D call: TRBD2 (6 bases). The germline CDR1 and CDR2 sequences are LGHDT and YNNKEL (reference sequence). CDR3 size: 14 residues. The V and J ends lost 3 bases and 4 bases respectively, with 10 bases between them. DNA of the CDR3: TGTGCCAGCAGCCATGGGGGGATATACAATGAGCAGTTCTTC. Protein: CASSHGGIYNEQFF.

The rearrangement joins TRBV7-8 to TRBJ2-7; 9 bases fit TRBD1. V dropped 5 bases and J dropped 1; count of bases not matched to a gene: 6. Germline CDR1 reads SGHVS; CDR2 reads FQNEAQ. CDR3 length: 15 residues. CDR3 in DNA: TGTGCCAGCAGCCAGGGACAGGGCGGATCCTACGAGCAGTACTTC. It codes for CASSQGQGGSYEQYF.

This chain links TRBV12-3 or TRBV12-4 with TRBJ1-5; D might be TRBD1 (6 bases). Trimming took off 5 bases at V and 5 bases at J, with 10 bases between the two ends. The CDR3 is 13 amino acids. The CDR3 here is CASSPDSHQPQHF. For the CDR3, the DNA is TGTGCCAGCAGTCCGGACAGTCATCAGCCCCAGCATTTT.

The chain carries TRBV19 and TRBJ1-1; tentative D call: TRBD1 (6 bases). Trimming shortened V by 3 bases and J by 3 bases, and 14 bases separated the two germline ends. Germline lookup yields CDR1 LNHDA and CDR2 SQIVND (reference sequence). This CDR3 has 15 residues. The CDR3 sequence is CASSMTQGVDTEAFF. The CDR3 DNA is TGTGCCAGTAGTATGACACAGGGTGTGGACACTGAAGCTTTCTTT.

The chain uses TRBV27 and TRBJ2-7; D gene ambiguous. The CDR3 runs 13 residues. Trimming removed 6 bases at V and 4 bases at J, with 13 bases between. CDR1 is MNHEY, CDR2 SMNVEV, per germline (reference sequence). Here the CDR3 reads CASSLGYEYEQYF. As DNA, the CDR3 is TGTGCCAGCAGCCTCGGGTATGAGTACGAGCAGTACTTC.

The CDR3 region is CASSGVPGITEAFF. CDR3 nucleotide sequence: TGTGCCAGCAGCGGGGTTCCGGGGATCACTGAAGCTTTCTTT. The J gene is TRBJ1-1, the V gene TRBV7-2; no clear D. Germline V gives CDR1 SGHTA, CDR2 FQGNSA. CDR3 length equals 14 residues. Trimming pared 5 bases from V and 4 bases from J, leaving 14 bases between.

This sequence joins TRBV27 and TRBJ2-3, with TRBD2 identical over 7 bases. V was pared by 4 bases and J by 4 bases, with 8 bases of the junction left unmatched. The CDR3 covers 15 residues. Germline CDR1 reads MNHEY; CDR2 reads SMNVEV (reference sequence). The CDR3 protein is CASSYGGRGADTQYF. The CDR3 coding sequence is TGTGCCAGCAGTTATGGCGGGAGAGGCGCAGATACGCAGTATTTT.

The chain joins TRBV28 to TRBJ2-7, with TRBD2 identical over 7 bases. Trimming removed 7 bases from V and 4 bases from J; junction bases left unmatched: 7. This CDR3 contains 13 residues. CDR1 and CDR2 (germline): MDHEN, SYDVKM. DNA for the CDR3: TGTGCCAGCACCCCCGGGGGGTATTACGAGCAGTACTTC. Translated: CASTPGGYYEQYF.

This clone came up once. V and J are TRBV5-1 and TRBJ2-7; the D gene could be TRBD1 or TRBD2 (5 bases each). CDR3 length equals 14 residues. V was trimmed by 0 bases and J by 5 bases, leaving 12 bases between them. Germline V CDR1 and CDR2: SGHRS, YFSETQ. CDR3 protein: CASSLEAGRDEQYF. The CDR3 DNA is TGCGCCAGCAGCTTGGAGGCAGGGCGGGACGAGCAGTACTTC.

This chain links TRBV18 with TRBJ2-6, with 9 bases aligning to TRBD2. In germline, CDR1 is KGHSH, CDR2 LQKENI. The CDR3 covers 19 residues. V gave up 0 bases and J gave up 2 bases; unmatched junction bases: 8. The CDR3 nucleotides are TGTGCCAGCTCACCACCCTTAGCGGGAGCCCGACCTGGGGCCAACGTCCTGACTTTC. As protein: CASSPPLAGARPGANVLTF.

The gene calls are TRBV3-1 (or the pseudogene TRBV3-2) and TRBJ2-5; D possibly matches TRBD1 or TRBD2 (5 bases each). The CDR3 loop spans 16 amino acids. Trimming cost V 5 bases and J 2 bases, with 18 bases left between them. The germline V gene encodes CDR1 LGHDT and CDR2 YNNKEL (reference sequence). The CDR3 loop is CASSSWEGGGQETQYF. CDR3 sequence (DNA): TGTGCCAGCAGCTCGTGGGAAGGTGGGGGACAAGAGACCCAGTACTTC.

CDR3 coding DNA: TGTGCCAGCAGCCCACGACTAGCGGGAGGGCCGATTGAATACAATGAGCAGTTCTTC. Translation gives CASSPRLAGGPIEYNEQFF. The V and J genes are TRBV7-8 and TRBJ2-1; 14 nucleotides agree with TRBD2. Germline V gene data show CDR1 as SGHVS and CDR2 as FQNEAQ. The length of the CDR3 is 19 residues. V shed 5 bases, J shed 4 bases, and the junction held 13 bases outside the gene matches.

The chain recombines TRBV6-1 with TRBJ2-1; 11 positions match TRBD2. CDR3 length: 20 residues. Trimming removed 0 bases from V and 7 bases from J; junction bases left unmatched: 17. CDR1 is MNHNS and CDR2 is SASEGT in the germline V gene. The CDR3 coding sequence is TGTGCCAGCAGTGAAGCGCTTTTGGGGTTAGCGGGAGGGATTAGGAATGAGCAGTTCTTC. This encodes CASSEALLGLAGGIRNEQFF.

CDR3 in amino acids: CASSRPPDREAFF. The CDR3 region has the DNA TGTGCCAGCAGCCGACCCCCGGACAGGGAAGCTTTCTTT. The chain recombines TRBV7-2 with TRBJ1-1, with 7 bases matching TRBD1. The CDR3 is made up of 13 amino acids. Germline lookup yields CDR1 SGHTA and CDR2 FQGNSA. V gave up 5 bases and J gave up 8 bases; unmatched junction bases: 8.

V gene TRBV28 combines with J gene TRBJ1-2, with 9 bases matching TRBD1. CDR1 and CDR2 (germline): MDHEN, SYDVKM. This CDR3 has 15 residues. Trimming removed 5 bases from V and 8 bases from J; junction bases left unmatched: 12. As DNA, the CDR3 is TGTGCCAGCAGTGACAGGGGGGGAACTGTTCTGGGCTACACCTTC. This encodes CASSDRGGTVLGYTF.

The genes are TRBV6-5 and TRBJ1-1; TRBD1 is a possible D gene (6 bases). Germline V gene data show CDR1 as MNHEY and CDR2 as SVGAGI. Trimming left V 0 bases short and J 10 bases short, with 15 bases between. CDR3 length: 14 amino acids. The CDR3: CASSYSMEGGGAFF. CDR3 bases: TGTGCCAGCAGTTACTCGATGGAGGGAGGGGGAGCTTTCTTT.

V usage is TRBV7-9 and J usage is TRBJ2-5; possible D gene TRBD1, 5 bases. This CDR3 contains 16 residues. V lost 2 bases and J 3 bases, leaving 16 bases between the germline ends. Germline-derived CDR1 and CDR2 are SEHNR and FQNEAQ (reference sequence). CDR3 sequence (DNA): TGTGCCAGCAGCTTATTCTGGCCCCGCAGGGAAGAGACCCAGTACTTC. This sequence encodes CASSLFWPRREETQYF.

The rearrangement links TRBV27 to TRBJ2-7, with D unresolved. The V gene's germline CDR1 is MNHEY and CDR2 SMNVEV (reference sequence). V was pared by 6 bases and J by 3 bases, with 12 bases between. The CDR3 totals 13 residues. The DNA of the CDR3 is TGTGCCAGCAGGGACCGGTTAGACTACGAGCAGTACTTC. As protein: CASRDRLDYEQYF.

The gene calls are TRBV7-2 and TRBJ2-1, with D hard to call. This CDR3 has 12 amino acids. Germline V gene sequence: CDR1 SGHTA, CDR2 FQGNSA. The ends were cut back, 5 bases at V and 9 bases at J, with 11 bases in the middle. CDR3 residues: CASSLSNGEQFF. CDR3 coding DNA: TGTGCCAGCAGCCTTTCAAACGGTGAGCAGTTCTTC.

CDR3 sequence: CASSQAGGSSYEQYF. CDR3 in DNA: TGTGCCAGCAGCCAAGCGGGCGGGAGCTCCTACGAGCAGTACTTC. The chain joins TRBV7-9 to TRBJ2-7; 7 nucleotides align to TRBD2. The CDR3 length is 15 residues. The junction had 7 bases not matched to a gene; V was cut back by 5 bases and J by 0 bases. The germline gives CDR1 SEHNR, CDR2 FQNEAQ (reference sequence).

V usage is TRBV30 and J usage is TRBJ2-1; D gene uncertain. This CDR3 spans 11 amino acids. The V gene lost 0 bases and the J gene lost 14 bases, with 11 bases spanning the gap. Germline values: CDR1 GTSNPN, CDR2 SVGIG (reference sequence). This CDR3 reads CAWSVSPAEFF. The CDR3 coding sequence is TGTGCCTGGAGTGTGAGCCCCGCGGAGTTCTTC. Full variable domain (outside the CDR3, taken from reference TRBV30 and TRBJ2-1): SQTIHQWPATLVQPVGSPLSLECTVEGTSNPNLYWYRQAAGRGLQLLFYSVGIGQISSEVPQNLSASRPQDRQFILSSKKLLLSDSGFYLCAWSVSPAEFFGPGTRLTVL.

The CDR3 spells CASSLGAGDEQYF. DNA of the CDR3: TGCGCCAGCAGCCTGGGGGCAGGGGACGAGCAGTACTTC. This rearrangement joins TRBV4-3 to TRBJ2-7; D possibly corresponds to TRBD1 (6 bases). There are 13 residues in the CDR3. The germline V gene encodes CDR1 LGHNA and CDR2 YSLEER. The ends were cut back, 4 bases at V and 5 bases at J, with 12 bases in the middle.